A single sample gave rise to the 30 T cell receptor beta chains below, sequenced in a study of cytomegalovirus exposure and HLA in healthy donors. PCR involved 60 Vbeta and 13 Jbeta primers. TCRdb keeps only in-frame clones here, not all; method: immunoSEQ multiplex PCR. The data hold 110,000 to 150,000 clones, with approximately 80% observed a single time. The sample taken for sequencing was PBMCs. The receptors were gathered from a woman in her thirties or forties in good health and CMV-seropositive.

This sequence joins TRBV5-1 and TRBJ2-5; D unresolved. The J call may be mistaken, given a closer DNA end match to TRBJ2-7. Per germline, CDR1 SGHRS and CDR2 YFSETQ. CDR3 size: 13 residues. The DNA for the CDR3 is TGCGCCAGCAGCTTGGCCCGCTCCTACGAGCAGTACTTC. It translates to CASSLARSYEQYF.

This chain links TRBV7-2 with TRBJ2-7; D is possibly TRBD2 (6 bases). This CDR3 spans 16 amino acids. V dropped 0 bases and J dropped 0 bases, with 12 bases sitting between them. The germline V gene has CDR1 SGHTA and CDR2 FQGNSA. The CDR3 here is CASSLAGTLSSYEQYF. The CDR3 region has the DNA TGTGCCAGCAGCTTAGCCGGGACTCTGAGCTCCTACGAGCAGTACTTC.

The chain carries TRBV7-2 and TRBJ2-2; D remains ambiguous. This CDR3 has 13 residues. Germline V CDR1 and CDR2: SGHTA, FQGNSA. CDR3 protein: CADTPSNTGELFF. Written as DNA, the CDR3 is TGTGCTGACACCCCTTCGAACACCGGGGAGCTGTTTTTT.

The chain carries TRBV19 and TRBJ1-1; 10 nucleotides match TRBD1. CDR3 size: 15 residues. Germline V gene sequence: CDR1 LNHDA, CDR2 SQIVND (reference sequence). V was pared by 0 bases and J by 4 bases, with 2 bases of the junction left unmatched. Here the CDR3 reads CASSIDRTGGTEAFF. In DNA form, the CDR3 reads TGTGCCAGTAGTATAGATCGGACAGGGGGCACTGAAGCTTTCTTT.

This clone was detected a few times. This chain uses TRBV7-2 with TRBJ1-2; a possible D gene is TRBD1 (5 bases). The germline V gene encodes CDR1 SGHTA and CDR2 FQGNSA. V gave up 5 bases and J gave up 0 bases, with 16 bases separating them. This CDR3 contains 16 residues. The CDR3 DNA sequence: TGTGCCAGCAGCCCCGGAGGGGCAGGAGCTAACTATGGCTACACCTTC. Its translation: CASSPGGAGANYGYTF.

The gene calls are TRBV27 and TRBJ2-7; D ambiguous. There are 14 residues in the CDR3. The V gene lost 5 bases and the J gene lost 1 base, with 12 bases spanning the gap. Germline CDR1 is MNHEY and CDR2 is SMNVEV (reference sequence). CDR3 protein: CASSPGAGSYEQYF. CDR3 DNA sequence: TGTGCCAGCAGTCCAGGCGCAGGATCCTACGAGCAGTACTTC.

The J gene is TRBJ2-2, the V gene TRBV9, with 9 bases fitting TRBD2. V lost 3 bases and J lost 4; bases outside the gene matches: 13. Germline CDR1 and CDR2: SGDLS and YYNGEE. The CDR3 length is 18 residues. The CDR3 reads CASSASRLAGGGTGELFF. DNA of the CDR3: TGTGCCAGCAGCGCGAGTAGATTGGCGGGAGGGGGCACCGGGGAGCTGTTTTTT.

V gene TRBV11-3 combines with J gene TRBJ2-1; D gene unclear. Between the trimmed V and J ends, which lost 0 bases and 6 bases, there was a span of 9 bases. Germline CDR1 is SGHNT and CDR2 is YENEEA. This CDR3 has 14 residues. The CDR3 here is CASSLDGTVNEQFF. CDR3 sequence (DNA): TGTGCCAGCAGCTTAGACGGTACCGTCAATGAGCAGTTCTTC.

The rearrangement links TRBV5-1 to TRBJ1-4, with a weak D call TRBD1 (5 bases). The CDR3 consists of 14 residues. With 4 bases removed from V and 4 bases from J, the gap between germline ends came to 11 bases. Germline loops: CDR1 SGHRS, CDR2 YFSETQ. CDR3 bases: TGCGCCAGCAGCCGCCAGACAGATAATGAAAAACTGTTTTTT. Its translation: CASSRQTDNEKLFF.

The CDR3 spells CASTLAARRTEAFF. The CDR3, as DNA: TGTGCCAGCACCCTGGCAGCTAGGAGGACTGAAGCTTTCTTT. The genes are TRBV5-6 and TRBJ1-1; no firm D call. Germline V CDR1 and CDR2: SGHDT, YYEEEE. This CDR3 region has 14 residues. V lost 6 bases and J 5 bases, leaving 17 bases between the germline ends.

The J gene is TRBJ2-3, the V gene TRBV6-4, with TRBD2 matching over 12 bases. V was pared by 4 bases and J by 1 base, with 0 bases of the junction left unmatched. Germline CDR1 is MRHNA and CDR2 is SNTAGT. This CDR3 is built from 15 residues. CDR3 nucleotide sequence: TGTGCCAGCAGTGGGACTAGCGGGGGCACAGATACGCAGTATTTT. Its protein product is CASSGTSGGTDTQYF.

This clone appeared a few times. The gene calls are TRBV10-3 and TRBJ2-1; tentatively, D is TRBD2 (5 bases). V shed 8 bases and J shed 2 bases, with 10 bases lying between them. CDR1 is ENHRY, CDR2 SYGVKD, per germline. The CDR3 covers 13 residues. The CDR3 nucleotides read TGTGCCATCCGGGAAGGGACCTACAATGAGCAGTTCTTC. Translated, it gives CAIREGTYNEQFF.

The CDR3 loop reads CASSMGGAAEQFF. In nucleotides, the CDR3 is TGTGCCAGTAGTATGGGGGGGGCGGCCGAGCAGTTCTTC. The gene calls are TRBV19 and TRBJ2-1, with D perhaps TRBD2 (7 bases). This CDR3 has 13 amino acids. Germline values: CDR1 LNHDA, CDR2 SQIVND (reference sequence). Trimming cost V 3 bases and J 10 bases, with 13 bases left between them.

The V gene is TRBV6-5, the J gene TRBJ1-1, with D possibly being TRBD1 (6 bases). Germline assignment: CDR1 MNHEY and CDR2 SVGAGI. The CDR3 extends over 13 amino acids. The V and J ends lost 5 bases and 1 base respectively, with 8 bases between them. The CDR3 DNA sequence: TGTGCCAGCAGTATGACAGGGAACACTGAAGCTTTCTTT. Encoded protein: CASSMTGNTEAFF.

The genes are TRBV27 and TRBJ2-1, with TRBD1 identical over 11 bases. This CDR3 is 15 amino acids long. V lost 6 bases, J lost 4 bases, and 5 bases stayed unmatched. Germline CDR1 MNHEY, CDR2 SMNVEV (reference sequence). The CDR3 DNA reads as TGTGCCAGCAGCCCCGGGACAGGGGGGTACAATGAGCAGTTCTTC. This sequence encodes CASSPGTGGYNEQFF.

This chain links TRBV27 with TRBJ2-1, with 15 bases lining up with TRBD2. The V and J ends lost 3 bases and 7 bases, in that order; junction bases with no gene match: 1. This CDR3 has 15 amino acids. Looked up from germline, CDR1 is MNHEY and CDR2 is SMNVEV (reference sequence). CDR3 in DNA: TGTGCCAGCAGTTTCGGGACTAGCGGGAGGAATGAGCAGTTCTTC. It encodes CASSFGTSGRNEQFF.

This clone was recorded only once. The chain links TRBV6-5 to TRBJ2-3, with D unclear. V was clipped by 6 bases and J by 0 bases, with 10 bases between them. Germline V lookup: CDR1 MNHEY, CDR2 SVGAGI. This CDR3 region has 14 residues. The DNA of the CDR3 is TGTGCCAGCAGGAACAGTAGGAGCACAGATACGCAGTATTTT. Translated: CASRNSRSTDTQYF.

V usage is TRBV28 and J usage is TRBJ2-6; D not certain. Germline V gene lookup returns CDR1 MDHEN and CDR2 SYDVKM. V lost 6 bases and J lost 1, with 7 bases in between. The CDR3 sequence is 14 residues long. CDR3 amino acids: CASRSPSGANVLTF. DNA of the CDR3: TGTGCCAGCAGGTCCCCATCTGGGGCCAACGTCCTGACTTTC.

The J gene is TRBJ1-2, the V gene TRBV6-6; D perhaps matches TRBD1 (6 bases). Germline V gene sequence: CDR1 MNHNY, CDR2 SVGAGI (reference sequence). Trimming took off 5 bases at V and 8 bases at J, with 21 bases between the two ends. The CDR3 is 15 residues long. The CDR3 region has the DNA TGTGCCAGCAGTAACCCCGGACAGTACTCTGGGGGCTACACCTTC. It encodes CASSNPGQYSGGYTF.

This sequence joins TRBV7-6 and TRBJ2-1; 7 bases match TRBD2. CDR3 length: 18 amino acids. V dropped 3 bases and J dropped 0; count of bases not matched to a gene: 11. The germline V gene encodes CDR1 SGHVS and CDR2 FNYEAQ. CDR3 residues: CASSFPEGGGSSYNEQFF. CDR3 nucleotides: TGTGCCAGCAGCTTTCCCGAAGGCGGGGGAAGCTCCTACAATGAGCAGTTCTTC.

This clone was observed a single time. J is TRBJ2-1 and V is TRBV28; 7 bases match TRBD2. After removal of 5 bases from V and 10 bases from J, the junction contained 14 bases not matched to a gene. The CDR3 is made up of 15 amino acids. Germline lookup yields CDR1 MDHEN and CDR2 SYDVKM. DNA of the CDR3: TGTGCCAGCAGTCCCGGGGACTACCTCCCACGGGAGCAGTTCTTC. Its protein product is CASSPGDYLPREQFF.

The chain uses TRBV5-8 and TRBJ1-5; TRBD1 agrees at 7 bases. CDR3 length: 18 amino acids. The V gene's germline CDR1 is SGHTS and CDR2 YDEGEE. Losses at the gene ends were 3 bases for V and 0 bases for J; bases not matched to a gene: 12. This chain's CDR3 is CASSWRQGSLYSNQPQHF. CDR3 DNA: TGTGCCAGCAGCTGGAGACAGGGCAGCCTGTATAGCAATCAGCCCCAGCATTTT.

The chain recombines TRBV7-2 with TRBJ1-2; 8 bases fit TRBD1. Germline V lookup: CDR1 SGHTA, CDR2 FQGNSA. J lost 4 bases, V lost 6 bases, and 4 bases had no gene match. The CDR3 loop spans 13 amino acids. In DNA, the CDR3 is TGTGCCAGCAGTATAGACAGGGGCTATGGCTACACCTTC. This codes for CASSIDRGYGYTF.

The chain joins TRBV5-1 to TRBJ1-6, with TRBD1 matching 8 bases. From germline, CDR1 is SGHRS and CDR2 YFSETQ. The CDR3 loop spans 16 amino acids. The V gene end was trimmed by 4 bases and the J gene end by 7 bases; junction bases not matched to a gene: 10. CDR3 protein: CASSATGGILNSPLHF. CDR3 coding DNA: TGCGCCAGCAGCGCAACAGGGGGTATATTGAATTCACCCCTCCACTTT.

V and J are TRBV27 and TRBJ1-2; 8 nucleotides line up with TRBD1. The V gene's germline CDR1 is MNHEY and CDR2 SMNVEV (reference sequence). With 3 bases clipped from V and 8 bases from J, the junction kept 11 bases outside the gene matches. CDR3 size: 15 residues. Here the CDR3 reads CASSFGQGALGGYTF. The CDR3 DNA reads as TGTGCCAGCAGTTTCGGGCAGGGGGCGCTCGGAGGCTACACCTTC.

In its sample, this clone was seen a few times. This rearrangement joins TRBV27 to TRBJ2-1; 8 bases agree with TRBD2. The CDR3 is 15 residues long. The V segment lost 5 bases and the J segment 4 bases; nucleotides outside the gene matches: 7. Per the germline V gene, CDR1 is MNHEY and CDR2 is SMNVEV (reference sequence). CDR3 nucleotides: TGTGCCAGCAGTATAGCAGCGGGGGAATACAATGAGCAGTTCTTC. Translated, it gives CASSIAAGEYNEQFF.

The chain carries TRBV30 and TRBJ2-7; 10 nucleotides align to TRBD1. Trimming at V came to 4 bases and at J to 3 bases, leaving 6 bases not matched to a gene. The CDR3 consists of 14 residues. In germline, CDR1 is GTSNPN, CDR2 SVGIG (reference sequence). Here the CDR3 DNA reads TGTGCCTGGATGAGGGGACAGGGGATCTACGAGCAGTACTTC. Protein sequence: CAWMRGQGIYEQYF.

This clone was recorded once. This sequence joins TRBV28 and TRBJ1-2; D is uncertain. The V gene's germline CDR1 is MDHEN and CDR2 SYDVKM. CDR3 length: 12 residues. Deletions cut 6 bases from V and 6 bases from J, with 11 bases between. The DNA of the CDR3 is TGTGCCAGCAGCCTAGGAAACGATGGCTACACCTTC. It translates to CASSLGNDGYTF.

The V call is TRBV2, the J call TRBJ1-2, with a weak D call TRBD1 (5 bases). There are 16 residues in the CDR3. In germline, CDR1 is SNHLY, CDR2 FYNNEI. Trimming left V 2 bases short and J 0 bases short, with 13 bases between. CDR3 DNA: TGTGCCAGCAGTGAAAGGGGCTTAGGGGCTAACTATGGCTACACCTTC. Translated, it gives CASSERGLGANYGYTF.

This clone was recorded only once. The chain has TRBV11-2 and TRBJ1-1; 7 nucleotides align to TRBD1. With 5 bases clipped from V and 6 bases from J, the junction kept 9 bases outside the gene matches. The CDR3 spans 14 residues. Per the germline V gene, CDR1 is SGHAT and CDR2 is FQNNGV. The CDR3 region has the DNA TGTGCCAGCAGCGCTTACCGACAGGGCCCTGAAGCTTTCTTT. This gives the protein CASSAYRQGPEAFF.